This T cell receptor beta chain was captured in a study of control samples from healthy donors and cancer patients. Assay used: immunoSEQ multiplex PCR; TCRdb lists only in-frame clones, some missing. This sample carries roughly 98,000 clones, roughly 78% of them seen once, and the ten largest clones take around 9.5%. Germline CDR1 reads SGHVS; CDR2 reads FNYEAQ. The CDR3 covers 15 residues. V lost 0 bases and J 2 bases, leaving 10 bases between the germline ends. Sequencing was done on a sample of blood. The chain couples TRBV7-6 to TRBJ1-2; D is perhaps TRBD1 (5 bases). The origin of this receptor is a woman aged 60-75 years in good health. This CDR3 is CASSLAPGVNYGYTF. The DNA of the CDR3 is TGTGCCAGCAGCTTAGCTCCGGGGGTGAACTATGGCTACACCTTC.